These 7 T cell receptor beta chains originate from one sample sequenced in a study of blood T cell repertoires in COVID-19 (dated by TCRdb to about 2020). Preparation of the library involved the immunoSEQ multiplex PCR assay. The table comes from immuneACCESS by way of TCRdb, which keeps in-frame sequences with V and J called. Part of the clones is missing from these tables; in studies checked, under half for an unresolved V gene and the rest for unknown reasons. The sample profile shows approximately 180,000 clones; approximately 85% of them were found once. 6.2% of the sample lies in the top ten. The sample consisted of PBMCs or T cells enriched from blood (not recorded which). These receptors came from a man aged 40-49 years who had recovered from COVID-19.

This clone is a singleton in its sample. The J gene is TRBJ2-2, the V gene TRBV5-1; D is unclear. The germline V and J ends were trimmed by 1 base and 0 bases, with 7 bases remaining between them. Germline CDR1 SGHRS, CDR2 YFSETQ. The CDR3 totals 15 residues. CDR3 sequence (DNA): TGCGCCAGCAGCTTGTTTGGCCCGAACACCGGGGAGCTGTTTTTT. It encodes CASSLFGPNTGELFF.

The chain has TRBV5-4 and TRBJ2-3; 11 bases align to TRBD2. J gave up 4 bases and V 0 bases, and 7 bases lay outside the gene matches. This CDR3 has 17 residues. Per the germline V gene, CDR1 is SGHNT and CDR2 is YYREEE (reference sequence). In DNA, the CDR3 is TGTGCCAGCAGCTTGGTCGGGCTAGCGGGAGGCCCAGATACGCAGTATTTT. Translation: CASSLVGLAGGPDTQYF.

This chain connects TRBV2 to TRBJ1-5, with 9 bases matching TRBD1. The CDR3 is made up of 15 amino acids. With V trimmed by 6 bases and J by 4 bases, 7 bases remained unmatched. CDR1 SNHLY and CDR2 FYNNEI come from the germline V gene. CDR3 sequence: CASRGTGLRNQPQHF. In DNA, the CDR3 is TGTGCCAGCAGGGGGACAGGGCTAAGAAATCAGCCCCAGCATTTT.

This rearrangement joins TRBV19 to TRBJ2-3, with 7 bases aligning to TRBD1. With 1 base clipped from V and 3 bases from J, the junction kept 1 base outside the gene matches. Germline CDR1 reads LNHDA; CDR2 reads SQIVND (reference sequence). This CDR3 is 14 amino acids long. CDR3 sequence: CASSIAGQTDTQYF. CDR3 DNA: TGTGCCAGTAGTATAGCGGGACAGACAGATACGCAGTATTTT.

The chain joins TRBV5-1 to TRBJ1-5; D gene unclear. This CDR3 region has 14 residues. Germline V CDR1 and CDR2: SGHRS, YFSETQ. Trimming removed 0 bases from V and 4 bases from J, with 8 bases in between. CDR3 sequence (DNA): TGCGCCAGCAGCTTGGGAGAGGGAAATCAGCCCCAGCATTTT. This gives the protein CASSLGEGNQPQHF.

The rearrangement links TRBV7-6 to TRBJ1-3; no reliable D call. The germline CDR1 and CDR2 sequences are SGHVS and FNYEAQ. V lost 2 bases, J lost 7 bases, and 12 bases lay in between. The length of the CDR3 is 14 residues. The CDR3 DNA reads as TGTGCCAGCAGCTTAAGTGGAGGCGGGAACACCATATATTTT. It yields the protein CASSLSGGGNTIYF.

The V and J genes are TRBV6-5 and TRBJ1-6, with 7 positions matching TRBD1. CDR1 and CDR2 (germline): MNHEY, SVGAGI. The CDR3 is 13 residues long. J gave up 11 bases and V 6 bases, and 7 bases lay outside the gene matches. The CDR3 sequence is CASRQGNLAPLHF. CDR3 DNA: TGTGCCAGCAGACAGGGGAATTTAGCACCCCTCCACTTT.